This T cell receptor beta chain was sequenced during a study of shared clonotypes between healthy human individuals. Profiling relied on immunoSEQ multiplex PCR, and the TCRdb table lists in-frame clones only, not all of them. The data contain hundreds of thousands of clones, roughly 98% of them seen just once; the ten biggest clones take up approximately 0.33%. Naive-designated CD8 cells lacked CD45RO, were positively enriched for CCR7, and omitted terminally differentiated effector memory CD45RA+ cells. All participating donors were Caucasian adults from Nashville, Tennessee. A remark on this clone: Its specificity is not known. In the same sample, other DNA sequences code for this CDR3.

Findings and caveats of the study: Lower generation probabilities were found for non-shared clonotypes than for those shared by all four donors.

The sequence was collected from a young man in good health. Sample: naive CD8+ T cells sorted from blood.

CDR3 sequence: CASSLGGSYNEQFF. CDR3 nucleotides: TGTGCCAGCAGTTTAGGGGGTTCCTACAATGAGCAGTTCTTC. The chain combines TRBV27 with TRBJ2-1; the D call may be TRBD1 or TRBD2 (5 bases each). Looked up from germline, CDR1 is MNHEY and CDR2 is SMNVEV (reference sequence). The CDR3 length is 14 residues. The V gene lost 2 bases and the J gene lost 1 base, with 6 bases spanning the gap.